Listed below are T cell receptor beta chains from one sample, sequenced in a study of blood T cell repertoires in COVID-19. Only in-frame clones appear in the TCRdb table, and some are missing; sequencing was by immunoSEQ multiplex PCR. The data contain about 230,000 clones, under 90% of them seen just once; the ten biggest clones take up about 9.9%. Sequenced input: peripheral blood. The source of these receptors is a man between 45 and 60 years old with COVID-19, enrolled during active disease. Both conserved end residues are part of each CDR3. D genes are given only for firm matches. Clone size is shown for a subset of rows, as once, few, many or a class of expanded clone.

TRBJ2-7 once NA TRBV27 14 TGTGCCAGCCTGGGGGCAGGACGCCCCTACGAGCAGTACTTC CASLGAGRPYEQYF
TRBJ1-2 NA NA TRBV7-2 13 TGTGCCAGCAGCTTCACACAGGGTGCGGGCTACACCTTC CASSFTQGAGYTF
TRBJ1-1 NA NA TRBV5-5 14 TGTGCCAGCAGTTGGGGACACCAGAACACTGAAGCTTTCTTT CASSWGHQNTEAFF
TRBJ2-1 NA TRBD2 TRBV27 15 TGTGCCAGCACCCTTAGCGGGAGAACCTACAATGAGCAGTTCTTC CASTLSGRTYNEQFF
TRBJ2-7 few TRBD2 TRBV3-1/TRBV3-2 13 TGTGCCAGTAAACTAGCGGGAATCGACGAGCAGTACTTC CASKLAGIDEQYF
TRBJ1-2 NA TRBD1 TRBV11-2 15 TGTGCCAGCAGCCCCGGGACAGGGGGTCGGTATGGCTACACCTTC CASSPGTGGRYGYTF
TRBJ1-2 NA NA TRBV7-3 15 TGTGCCAGCAGCCCCCAAGGGGGGGCAGGGGTTGGCTACACCTTC CASSPQGGAGVGYTF
TRBJ2-1 NA TRBD2 TRBV30 13 TGTGCCTGGGATAGCGGGGAATACAATGAGCAGTTCTTC CAWDSGEYNEQFF
TRBJ2-1 NA TRBD2 TRBV11-2 16 TGTGCCAGCAGCTTAGCCCTAGCTAGCGGGGTCAATGAGCAGTTCTTC CASSLALASGVNEQFF
TRBJ1-1 NA NA TRBV6-6 16 TGTGCCAGCAGTTACTCGATGAAGTCAGGGAACACTGAAGCTTTCTTT CASSYSMKSGNTEAFF
TRBJ1-5 many NA TRBV7-2 16 TGTGCCAGCAGCTTAGTTCTGGGGCTTAACAATCAGCCCCAGCATTTT CASSLVLGLNNQPQHF
TRBJ1-6 NA TRBD1 TRBV5-1 16 TGCGCCAGCAGCTTGGCCGGGACAGGGGTTAATTCACCCCTCCACTTT CASSLAGTGVNSPLHF
TRBJ2-3 NA NA TRBV28 15 TGTGCCAGCAGTTTAGGGCAGGGTTACACAGATACGCAGTATTTT CASSLGQGYTDTQYF
TRBJ1-4 NA NA TRBV27 17 TGTGCCAGCAGTTTAAATGGAAGAGGGGGGGCGCGGGAAAAACTGTTTTTT CASSLNGRGGAREKLFF
TRBJ1-1 NA NA TRBV7-2 15 TGTGCCAGCAGCGCCCATGGAGGTTCGGGCACTGAAGCTTTCTTT CASSAHGGSGTEAFF
TRBJ2-1 few NA TRBV27 13 TGTGCCAGCAGTTTCCGGGACTACAATGAGCAGTTCTTC CASSFRDYNEQFF
TRBJ1-6 NA NA TRBV19 15 TGTGCCAGTAGTATAGCAACGGGAGGGAATTCACCCCTCCACTTT CASSIATGGNSPLHF
TRBJ1-5 NA NA TRBV11-2 15 TGTGCCAGCAGCTTAGAAACAGGCTTGAATCAGCCCCAGCATTTT CASSLETGLNQPQHF
TRBJ2-7 NA TRBD1 TRBV19 15 TGTGCCAGTAGTCCGACGACAGGGGGCTCCTACGAGCAGTACTTC CASSPTTGGSYEQYF
TRBJ2-7 NA TRBD2 TRBV9 16 TGTGCCAGCAGCGTAGGTGCTAGCGGGGCAGCCTACGAGCAGTACTTC CASSVGASGAAYEQYF
TRBJ1-2 NA TRBD1 TRBV7-9 16 TGTGCCAGCAGCCCCGGGACAGGGAGTCCCGGCTATGGCTACACCTTC CASSPGTGSPGYGYTF
TRBJ1-4 NA NA TRBV9 16 TGTGCCAGCAGCGTAGGTGGAGTCGGGGGACGTGAAAAACTGTTTTTT CASSVGGVGGREKLFF
TRBJ2-1 once TRBD1 TRBV6-4 15 TGTGCCAGCAGTGATTCCGGGACAGATTACAATGAGCAGTTCTTC CASSDSGTDYNEQFF
TRBJ2-1 NA NA TRBV7-2 12 TGTGCCAGCAGCTTAGAGGGGGTTGAGCAGTTCTTC CASSLEGVEQFF
TRBJ2-1 NA NA TRBV30 13 TGTGCCTGGGGACGGAGCTCCTACAATGAGCAGTTCTTC CAWGRSSYNEQFF
TRBJ1-1 once NA TRBV27 16 TGTGCCAGCAGTAGCTCGGGGGGGCGCATCAGCCTCGAAGCTTTCTTT CASSSSGGRISLEAFF
TRBJ1-2 NA NA TRBV7-8 14 TGTGCCAGCAGCTCGCAGGCTGAAATTTATGGCTACACCTTC CASSSQAEIYGYTF
TRBJ1-5 NA NA TRBV11-2 15 TGTGCCAGCAGCTTAGGGCAGGGCCCCAATCAGCCCCAGCATTTT CASSLGQGPNQPQHF
TRBJ2-3 NA TRBD2 TRBV3-1/TRBV3-2 16 TGTGCCAGCAGCCAAGGGGGCGGGAGGGCCTCAGATACGCAGTATTTT CASSQGGGRASDTQYF
TRBJ1-5 NA TRBD1 TRBV7-8 15 TGTGCCAGCAGCATATCCGGGACAGGGGAACAGCCCCAGCATTTT CASSISGTGEQPQHF
TRBJ2-7 NA TRBD2 TRBV5-4 16 TGTGCCAGCAGCTTGCCAAGCGGGAGTGGAACCTACGAGCAGTACTTC CASSLPSGSGTYEQYF
TRBJ2-3 NA TRBD2 TRBV2 14 TGTGCCAGCTGCTCGGGAGGTCCCACAGATACGCAGTATTTT CASCSGGPTDTQYF
TRBJ1-1 NA TRBD1 TRBV25-1 15 TGTGCCAGCAGTGATCCTTCAGGGGGCATCTCTGAAGCTTTCTTT CASSDPSGGISEAFF
TRBJ2-7 NA TRBD1 TRBV24-1 17 TGTGCCACCAGTGATCCCCGACAGGGGAGATTTCCCTACGAGCAGTACTTC CATSDPRQGRFPYEQYF
TRBJ2-3 NA TRBD2 TRBV7-9 14 TGTGCCAGCCAAGCGGGAGCCTTCACAGATACGCAGTATTTT CASQAGAFTDTQYF
TRBJ2-1 NA TRBD2 TRBV19 15 TGTGCCAGTAGTATGTTTAGCGGGAGTGACAATGAGCAGTTCTTC CASSMFSGSDNEQFF
TRBJ1-2 NA TRBD1 TRBV6-5 13 TGTGCCGCCCGACAGGGGGCGGCGTATGGCTACACCTTC CAARQGAAYGYTF
TRBJ1-5 NA TRBD1 TRBV6-2/TRBV6-3 16 TGTGCCAGCAGTTTATTCACCGGGACAGGGGATGCGCCCCAGCATTTT CASSLFTGTGDAPQHF
TRBJ2-5 NA TRBD1 TRBV7-2 14 TGTGCCAGCAGCATAACAGGGGTAGGAGAGACCCAGTACTTC CASSITGVGETQYF
TRBJ2-2 NA TRBD1 TRBV11-2 16 TGTGCCAGCAGCTTAGAAGGAGCCAGGGGGACCGGGGAGCTGTTTTTT CASSLEGARGTGELFF
TRBJ2-7 NA TRBD2 TRBV5-6 15 TGTGCCAGCAGCTTTTTAGCGGGGACTTCCTACGAGCAGTACTTC CASSFLAGTSYEQYF
TRBJ1-5 few NA TRBV7-9 12 TGTGCCAGCAGCTTACCAAATCAGCCCCAGCATTTT CASSLPNQPQHF
TRBJ2-5 NA TRBD2 TRBV10-1 19 TGCGCCAGCAGTGAGAATCCCGGGACTAGCGGTCCTGGGAGGGAGACCCAGTACTTC CASSENPGTSGPGRETQYF